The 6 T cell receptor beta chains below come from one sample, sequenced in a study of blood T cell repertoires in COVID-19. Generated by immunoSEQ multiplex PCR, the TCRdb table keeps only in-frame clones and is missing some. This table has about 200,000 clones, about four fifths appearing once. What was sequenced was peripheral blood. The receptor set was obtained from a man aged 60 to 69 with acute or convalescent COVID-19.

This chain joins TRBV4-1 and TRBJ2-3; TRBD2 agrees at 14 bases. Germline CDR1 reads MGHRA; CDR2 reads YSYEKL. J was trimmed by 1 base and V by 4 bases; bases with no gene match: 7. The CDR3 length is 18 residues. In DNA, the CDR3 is TGCGCCAGCAGCCGATCGGGACTAGCGGGAGCTGGCACAGATACGCAGTATTTT. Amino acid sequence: CASSRSGLAGAGTDTQYF.

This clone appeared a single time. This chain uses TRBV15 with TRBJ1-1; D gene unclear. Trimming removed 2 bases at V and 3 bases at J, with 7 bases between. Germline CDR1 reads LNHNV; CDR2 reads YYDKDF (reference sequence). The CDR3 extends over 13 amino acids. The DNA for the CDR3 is TGTGCCACCAGCAGAAATCCCGACACTGAAGCTTTCTTT. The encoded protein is CATSRNPDTEAFF.

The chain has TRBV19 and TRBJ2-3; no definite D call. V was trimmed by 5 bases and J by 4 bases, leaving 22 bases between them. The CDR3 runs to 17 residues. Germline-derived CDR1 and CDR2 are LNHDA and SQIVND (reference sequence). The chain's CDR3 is CASSFREMTGGADTQYF. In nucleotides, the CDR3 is TGTGCCAGTAGTTTCCGCGAGATGACTGGCGGAGCAGATACGCAGTATTTT.

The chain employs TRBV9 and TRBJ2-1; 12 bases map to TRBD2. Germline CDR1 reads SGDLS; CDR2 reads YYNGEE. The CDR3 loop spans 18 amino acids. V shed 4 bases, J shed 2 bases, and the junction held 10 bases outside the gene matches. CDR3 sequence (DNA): TGTGCCAGCAGCACCCAACATTCTAGCGGGAGGGCCTACAATGAGCAGTTCTTC. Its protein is CASSTQHSSGRAYNEQFF.

The CDR3 region is CASTPADSNQPQHF. DNA for the CDR3: TGTGCCAGCACCCCTGCAGATAGCAATCAGCCCCAGCATTTT. The V call is TRBV6-6, the J call TRBJ1-5, with no clear D. V lost 7 bases, J lost 0 bases, and 10 bases lay in between. Germline V gene lookup returns CDR1 MNHNY and CDR2 SVGAGI (reference sequence). This CDR3 has 14 residues.

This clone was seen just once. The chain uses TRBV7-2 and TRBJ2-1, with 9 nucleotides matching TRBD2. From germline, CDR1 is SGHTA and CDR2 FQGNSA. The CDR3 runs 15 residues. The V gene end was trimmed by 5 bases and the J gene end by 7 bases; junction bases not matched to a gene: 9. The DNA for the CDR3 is TGTGCCAGCAGCAATTTAGCGGGAGTGATGAATGAGCAGTTCTTC. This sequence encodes CASSNLAGVMNEQFF.